This T cell receptor (beta chain) emerged from a study of T cell changes during pregnancy in multiple sclerosis. Trimming removed 1 base from V and 3 bases from J, with 9 bases in between. The CDR3 spans 15 residues. Germline V lookup: CDR1 MGHRA, CDR2 YSYEKL. The data were produced by immunoSEQ multiplex PCR, yet TCRdb's version contains in-frame clones alone and is incomplete. The data contain roughly 57,000 clones, approximately 94% of them singletons. The origin of this receptor is a female donor with multiple sclerosis, enrolled in a pregnancy study. The rearrangement joins TRBV4-1 to TRBJ1-4; unclear D gene. Sequences were derived from CD8+ T cells from peripheral blood mononuclear cells, sampled after pregnancy. As DNA, the CDR3 is TGCGCCAGCAGCCAAGCATGGAGGTCTAATGAAAAACTGTTTTTT. As protein: CASSQAWRSNEKLFF.